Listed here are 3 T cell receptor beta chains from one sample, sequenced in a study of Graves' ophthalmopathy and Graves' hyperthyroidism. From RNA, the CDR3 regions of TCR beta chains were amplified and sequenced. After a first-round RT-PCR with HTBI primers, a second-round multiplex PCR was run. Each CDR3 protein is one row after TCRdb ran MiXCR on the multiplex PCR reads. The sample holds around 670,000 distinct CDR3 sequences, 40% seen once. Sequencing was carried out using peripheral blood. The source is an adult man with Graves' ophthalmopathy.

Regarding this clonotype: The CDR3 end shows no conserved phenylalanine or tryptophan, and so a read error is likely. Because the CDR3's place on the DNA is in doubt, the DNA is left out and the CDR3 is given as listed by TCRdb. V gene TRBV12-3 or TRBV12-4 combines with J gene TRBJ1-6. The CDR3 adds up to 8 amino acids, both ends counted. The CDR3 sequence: CASSLGSG.

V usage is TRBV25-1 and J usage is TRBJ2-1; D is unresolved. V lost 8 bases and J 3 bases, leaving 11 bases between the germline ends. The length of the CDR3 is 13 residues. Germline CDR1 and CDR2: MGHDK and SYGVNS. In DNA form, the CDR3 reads TGTGCCAGCGGCGACAATTACTACAATGAGCAGTTCTTC. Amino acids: CASGDNYYNEQFF.

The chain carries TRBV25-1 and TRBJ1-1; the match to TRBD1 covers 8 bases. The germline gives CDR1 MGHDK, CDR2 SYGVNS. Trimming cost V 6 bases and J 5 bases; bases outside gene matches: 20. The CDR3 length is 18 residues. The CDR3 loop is CASSSGGSAGGGWTEAFF. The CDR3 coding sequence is TGTGCCAGCAGCTCCGGAGGTAGCGCAGGGGGCGGTTGGACTGAAGCTTTCTTT.